Detailed here is one T cell receptor beta chain. The antigen it binds to is not known. The sample holds no much larger clone one base away, and base qualities are not on file. TCRbeta CDR3 regions were amplified from genomic DNA by means of the immunoSEQ Assay, a bias-controlled multiplex PCR. In the source study's methods: The number of nucleated cells in each sample was estimated from the amplification of reference gene primers within the assay. To quantify the absolute abundance of each unique TCRbeta CDR3 rearrangement, sequence reads were collapsed and filtered. Productive Simpson clonality was computed per sample as the square root of Simpson's diversity index over productive rearrangements. TCRdb obtained this table from immuneACCESS and retained in-frame rearrangements with V and J assigned. These tables miss some clones; where compared with another copy, unresolved V genes account for less than half of the shortfall, and the remainder is unexplained. The DNA gave D and trimming, while V, J and clone size come from that table. The sample records 200,000 to 250,000 clones, approximately 84% of which are singletons. Roughly 12% of the sample is taken by the ten largest.

The data derive from a study of blood T cell repertoires in COVID-19 (dated by TCRdb to about 2020). In terms of the full investigation: The collaborator samples originated in the United States, Italy and Spain and spanned the acute and convalescent phases of COVID-19. The material from the prospective study consisted of cDNA or gDNA derived from T cells, B-cell-depleted T cells, or PBMCs. The dataset comprised deeply sampled blood TCRbeta repertoires from subjects exposed to, actively infected with, or recovered from COVID-19. A freely available public database, intended as a resource for researchers studying the immune response to SARS-CoV-2, is where the repertoires were released. The samples were drawn from the first 160 participants of the ongoing ImmuneRACE study and from more than 1,000 subjects provided by 6 global collaborators. Sample metadata almost always included a de-identified subject ID, COVID-19 status, age in years and sex. Where available, HLA class I and class II types were taken from metadata supplied by the sample provider and were not determined by assay-based typing.

What the research found in general, with its limitations: The quantity of clinical and demographic metadata differed by source and by participant and was supplied without curation.

One collaborating source in Seattle enrolled patients during active infection and followed them longitudinally through the course of disease. The collaborating institutions used their own protocols to collect whole blood in K2EDTA tubes. For TCRbeta analysis, collaborator samples were shipped as frozen whole blood, as isolated PBMCs, or as DNA extracted from either sample type. The CDR3 spans 15 residues, from the cysteine through the phenylalanine. CDR3 DNA is the only sequence kept; it has 45 bases, read in frame from the first base. The V end loses 4 bases and the J end loses 5 bases, and a stretch of 17 bases separates them. The germline V gene encodes CDR1 KGHSY and CDR2 FQNENV.

The rearranged segments are TRBV16 and TRBJ1-2, with TRBD1 tentatively as D gene (5 bases match). The source material was peripheral blood. The source is a man in his forties or fifties with COVID-19, enrolled during active disease. The CDR3 region has the sequence CASSRVYGAEYGYTF. The sequenced DNA: TGTGCCAGCAGCCGGGTGTATGGGGCTGAGTATGGCTACACCTTC.